One and the same sample provided the 21 T cell receptor beta chains below, sequenced in a study of T cells after yellow fever vaccination. TCRdb passed the 5' RACE reads through MiXCR, listing each CDR3 protein once. The table lists some 320,000 distinct CDR3 sequences, roughly 3.9% of them singletons. The sample was PBMCs, taken 5 days after the yellow fever booster vaccination. These receptor sequences come from a man aged 18 to 35 who received the YFV17D yellow fever vaccine.

There are many counts of this clonotype. V is TRBV5-5 and J is TRBJ1-1, with D maybe TRBD1 (6 bases). V lost 5 bases and J 2 bases, leaving 16 bases between the germline ends. Germline CDR1 and CDR2: SGHKS and YYEKEE (reference sequence). This CDR3 has 15 residues. This CDR3 reads CASRWGGGRNTEAFF. CDR3 nucleotides: TGTGCCAGCAGGTGGGGCGGGGGGCGAAACACTGAAGCTTTCTTT.

The J gene is TRBJ2-5, the V gene TRBV29-1; TRBD2 matches 8 bases. The V gene's germline CDR1 is SQVTM and CDR2 ANQGSEA. This CDR3 has 13 amino acids. V trimming: 6 bases; J trimming: 3 bases; junction bases outside the gene matches: 6. CDR3 DNA: TGCAGCGTCGAAACTAGCGGTGAAGAGACCCAGTACTTC. Translated: CSVETSGEETQYF.

Only a few counts were recorded for this clonotype. V gene TRBV7-2 combines with J gene TRBJ2-3; D possibly corresponds to TRBD2 (7 bases). This CDR3 spans 16 amino acids. Germline-derived CDR1 and CDR2 are SGHTA and FQGNSA. V lost 1 base and J 3 bases, leaving 14 bases between the germline ends. This CDR3 is CASSLVGGGTTDTQYF. DNA for the CDR3: TGTGCCAGCAGCTTAGTAGGGGGGGGGACGACAGATACGCAGTATTTT.

The J gene is TRBJ1-5, the V gene TRBV20-1; D remains ambiguous. Trimming shortened V by 1 base and J by 7 bases, and 11 bases separated the two germline ends. This CDR3 comprises 13 residues. CDR1 and CDR2 from the germline V gene are DFQATT and SNEGSKA (reference sequence). The CDR3 spells CSARAGGWQPQHF. DNA for the CDR3: TGCAGTGCTAGAGCGGGAGGGTGGCAGCCCCAGCATTTT.

The sample holds a few counts of this clonotype. CDR3 DNA sequence: TGTGCCAGCAGCGTTAGCGGGGGGGCCCTGGATACGCAGTATTTT. Translating it yields CASSVSGGALDTQYF. The chain links TRBV7-9 to TRBJ2-3; TRBD2 matches 11 bases. V lost 5 bases, J lost 6 bases, and 7 bases stayed unmatched. The CDR3 contains 15 residues. Germline V gene lookup returns CDR1 SEHNR and CDR2 FQNEAQ (reference sequence).

This chain links TRBV6-5 with TRBJ2-2; 8 bases line up with TRBD1. The CDR3 extends over 16 amino acids. The J segment lost 5 bases and the V segment lost 2 bases, leaving 7 bases of the junction unmatched. Per the germline V gene, CDR1 is MNHEY and CDR2 is SVGAGI. DNA for the CDR3: TGTGCCAGCAGTTACCGCTGGGACAGGTGGACCGGGGAGCTGTTTTTT. The encoded protein is CASSYRWDRWTGELFF.

DNA for the CDR3: TGCGCCAGCAGCCTCAACCTCTGGGACTACCGCCAAGAGACCCAGTACTTC. Translation gives CASSLNLWDYRQETQYF. The genes are TRBV4-3 and TRBJ2-5, with 7 positions matching TRBD2. The ends lost 4 bases at V and 1 base at J; junction bases unmatched: 12. The CDR3 sequence is 17 residues long. CDR1 and CDR2 from the germline V gene are LGHNA and YSLEER.

The sample holds many counts of this clonotype. The chain couples TRBV12-3 or TRBV12-4 to TRBJ2-5; a possible D gene is TRBD2 (6 bases). The V and J ends lost 4 bases and 3 bases respectively, with 9 bases between them. The CDR3 covers 13 residues. CDR3 sequence reads: CASSSTGEETQYF. Here the CDR3 DNA reads TGTGCCAGCAGTTCTACGGGGGAAGAGACCCAGTACTTC.

The chain is built from TRBV11-2 and TRBJ2-1; possible D gene TRBD2, 6 bases. V was pared by 2 bases and J by 7 bases, with 27 bases between. This CDR3 has 19 amino acids. The germline gives CDR1 SGHAT, CDR2 FQNNGV. This chain's CDR3 is CASSLFGRIRGNRLNEQFF. CDR3 sequence (DNA): TGTGCCAGCAGCTTATTTGGGAGGATTCGTGGGAATAGGTTAAATGAGCAGTTCTTC.

V gene TRBV6-4 combines with J gene TRBJ2-7; tentative D call: TRBD1 (5 bases). The germline CDR1 and CDR2 sequences are MRHNA and SNTAGT. V was pared by 6 bases and J by 3 bases, with 6 bases between. This CDR3 comprises 11 residues. The chain's CDR3 is CASRTVYEQYV. The CDR3 coding sequence is TGTGCCAGCAGGACAGTCTACGAGCAGTACGTC.

This rearrangement joins TRBV5-1 to TRBJ2-3; possible D gene TRBD2, 6 bases. Trimming cost V 4 bases and J 2 bases, with 11 bases left between them. The germline gives CDR1 SGHRS, CDR2 YFSETQ. The CDR3 has 14 residues. The CDR3, as DNA: TGCGCCAGCAGCCCCGGACTAATCACAGATACGCAGTATTTT. Translating gives CASSPGLITDTQYF.

This clonotype has a handful of counts. The J gene is TRBJ2-2, the V gene TRBV7-3; maybe TRBD2 (6 bases). Germline V CDR1 and CDR2: SGHTA, FQGTGA. With 5 bases removed from V and 0 bases from J, the gap between germline ends came to 13 bases. This CDR3 comprises 16 residues. DNA of the CDR3: TGTGCCAGCAGCCCAAAGGGACTGACGAACACCGGGGAGCTGTTTTTT. Translated: CASSPKGLTNTGELFF.

This clonotype was counted many times. This chain connects TRBV5-1 to TRBJ2-2; D unresolved. Trimming took off 0 bases at V and 2 bases at J, with 11 bases between the two ends. Germline-derived CDR1 and CDR2 are SGHRS and YFSETQ. The CDR3 extends over 16 amino acids. CDR3 sequence (DNA): TGCGCCAGCAGCTTGGAAGTACTTTACAACACCGGGGAGCTGTTTTTT. It is translated as CASSLEVLYNTGELFF.

The V and J genes are TRBV6-6 and TRBJ2-3; TRBD2 might be the D (6 bases). With 6 bases removed from V and 1 base from J, the gap between germline ends came to 8 bases. Germline V gene lookup returns CDR1 MNHNY and CDR2 SVGAGI (reference sequence). This CDR3 region has 13 residues. The CDR3 here is CASSRLGTDTQYF. The CDR3 nucleotides read TGTGCCAGCAGCCGACTAGGCACAGATACGCAGTATTTT.

This rearrangement joins TRBV6-9 to TRBJ2-2, with 7 nucleotides matching TRBD1. V lost 7 bases to trimming and J lost 1 base; unmatched junction nucleotides: 9. Germline-derived CDR1 and CDR2 are MNHGY and SVAAGI. The CDR3 spans 16 residues. Written as DNA, the CDR3 is TGTGCCAGCACCTACGGCCAGGGGGAGAACACCGGGGAGCTGTTTTTT. Amino acids: CASTYGQGENTGELFF.

This clonotype was observed many times. The chain is built from TRBV11-1 and TRBJ2-2; D not resolved. V lost 0 bases to trimming and J lost 5 bases, with 7 bases between them. Germline V gene data show CDR1 as SGHAT and CDR2 as FQDESV (reference sequence). This CDR3 spans 14 amino acids. CDR3 in DNA: TGTGCCAGCAGCTTAGCGCAGATGACCGGGGAGCTGTTTTTT. It is translated as CASSLAQMTGELFF.

This clonotype was seen more than once but under ten times. This chain joins TRBV29-1 and TRBJ2-5; 13 bases fit TRBD2. The CDR3 consists of 16 residues. Germline loops: CDR1 SQVTM, CDR2 ANQGSEA. The V gene end was trimmed by 7 bases and the J gene end by 1 base; junction bases not matched to a gene: 9. The CDR3 DNA reads TGCAGCGCGGGACTAGCGGGGACCTTCCTCCAAGAGACCCAGTACTTC. Its protein is CSAGLAGTFLQETQYF. The full variable domain, its missing parts supplied by reference TRBV29-1 and TRBJ2-5, is SAVISQKPSRDICQRGTSLTIQCQVDSQVTMMFWYRQQPGQSLTLIATANQGSEATYESGFVIDKFPISRPNLTFSTLTVSNMSPEDSSIYLCSAGLAGTFLQETQYFGPGTRLLVL.

This chain connects TRBV19 to TRBJ2-1; 8 bases are shared with TRBD2. This CDR3 has 12 residues. Germline CDR1 is LNHDA and CDR2 is SQIVND (reference sequence). J was trimmed by 15 bases and V by 6 bases; bases with no gene match: 10. The CDR3 loop reads CASSFGTRFLFF. CDR3 nucleotide sequence: TGTGCCAGTAGCTTCGGGACTAGGTTTCTGTTCTTC.

Many counts were recorded for this clonotype. The chain recombines TRBV29-1 with TRBJ2-5; D possibly matches TRBD1 or TRBD2 (6 bases each). The CDR3 extends over 16 amino acids. CDR1 is SQVTM, CDR2 ANQGSEA, per germline. Trimming shortened V by 5 bases and J by 4 bases, and 23 bases separated the two germline ends. Here the CDR3 DNA reads TGCAGCGTTCTGGGGGCGCGGGACGGCTACTCAGAGACCCAGTACTTC. Residues: CSVLGARDGYSETQYF.

This clonotype was observed a handful of times. The chain carries TRBV9 and TRBJ1-1; D gene uncertain. Between the trimmed V and J ends, which lost 2 bases and 0 bases, there was a span of 5 bases. Germline lookup yields CDR1 SGDLS and CDR2 YYNGEE. The CDR3 contains 13 residues. CDR3 bases: TGTGCCAGCAGCGTTCCAGTGAACACTGAAGCTTTCTTT. Translating it yields CASSVPVNTEAFF. The variable domain in full, with the rest retrieved from reference TRBV9 and TRBJ1-1, is DSGVTQTPKHLITATGQRVTLRCSPRSGDLSVYWYQQSLDQGLQFLIQYYNGEERAKGNILERFSAQQFPDLHSELNLSSLELGDSALYFCASSVPVNTEAFFGQGTRLTVV.

This clonotype was observed a handful of times. This chain links TRBV28 with TRBJ1-4; TRBD1 might be the D (6 bases). The CDR3 length is 14 residues. V lost 3 bases and J lost 8, with 13 bases in between. Germline CDR1 MDHEN, CDR2 SYDVKM. The CDR3 here is CASSFTGAGEKLFF. The CDR3 DNA reads TGTGCCAGCAGTTTTACGGGGGCCGGGGAAAAACTGTTTTTT.